This is a list of T cell receptor beta chains from one sample in a study of metastatic and nonmetastatic thyroid tumors. Via MiXCR, TCRdb re-called the PCR reads. Here the sample spans roughly 30,000 clones, 15% to 20% being singletons. Sequencing used blood. These receptors all come from a female donor with papillary thyroid cancer or a benign thyroid nodule (not recorded which). Some clones in this sample may be carry-over from other donors' samples. Both conserved end residues are part of each CDR3. The order of the fields is J gene, V gene, CDR3 protein.

TRBJ1-5,TRBV6-1,CASSEAADNQPQHF
TRBJ1-2,TRBV7-2,CASSLVSLPYGYTF
TRBJ2-7,TRBV27,CASSLCPRGCEQYF
TRBJ1-2,TRBV15,CATSEDRANYGYTF
TRBJ2-1,TRBV28,CASIAGQFYNEQFF
TRBJ1-1,TRBV6-5,CASTAATEAFF
TRBJ2-7,TRBV2,CASSESREGKEQYF
TRBJ2-2,TRBV18,CASSPLHRQGTNTGELFF
TRBJ2-1,TRBV7-2,CASSHGYPSPQFF
TRBJ1-5,TRBV19,CASSMHPLQPQHF
TRBJ1-6,TRBV6-2/TRBV6-3,CASSYPGQCSPLHF
TRBJ2-2,TRBV20-1,CSARDPSAGAEISRTGELFF
TRBJ2-2,TRBV5-1,CASSLPPSAPGTVELFF
TRBJ2-3,TRBV4-1,CASSQVPGGSSTDMQYF
TRBJ2-5,TRBV24-1,CATSDLPGRQETQYF
TRBJ2-6,TRBV3-1,CASRSSGANVLTF
TRBJ2-1,TRBV7-2,CASSLVSSWNEQFF
TRBJ1-1,TRBV18,CASSQAATGLMNTEAFF
TRBJ2-7,TRBV19,CASSEAGGPYEQYF
TRBJ1-2,TRBV20-1,CSARDPAKSNYGYTF
TRBJ2-1,TRBV20-1,CSATDGTSGYNEQFF
TRBJ2-7,TRBV9,CASSVASTESSYEQYF
TRBJ2-7,TRBV30,CAWIGGGSSSYEQYF
TRBJ1-2,TRBV28,CASTLGQIYGYTF
TRBJ2-7,TRBV4-2,CASSQEEGSGAYEQYF
TRBJ1-2,TRBV7-2,CASRAGEGGNYGYTF
TRBJ2-1,TRBV5-1,CASSHTSGRAYNEQFF
TRBJ2-2,TRBV19,CASSNGGLAEVNTGELFF
TRBJ2-5,TRBV27,CASSLGTGQETQYF
TRBJ2-5,TRBV5-1,CASSLEGGRVGETQYF
TRBJ1-2,TRBV28,CASMGDSYGYTF
TRBJ1-5,TRBV11-1,CASSPGTGRNHPQHF
TRBJ2-3,TRBV28,CASSWASSADTQYF
TRBJ1-2,TRBV27,CASSLYRGSGYTF
TRBJ1-1,TRBV20-1,CSAMEGFRDTEAFF
TRBJ2-1,TRBV6-1,CATMTGGAPLDGEQFF
TRBJ1-5,TRBV19,CASSIYSRDRDHQPQHF